These 21 T cell receptor beta chains were all obtained from the same sample, sequenced in a study of OX40 agonist ivuxolimab in advanced cancers. TCRdb keeps only in-frame clones here, not all; method: immunoSEQ multiplex PCR. This sample has approximately 94,000 clones, with around 84% found just once. Here the sequenced sample was CD4+ or CD8+ T cells sorted from blood, taken in a trial of the OX40 agonist ivuxolimab. The receptors here all came from an adult with an advanced solid tumor such as melanoma, head and neck, liver or kidney cancer.

The sample holds a few counts of this clone. The V call is TRBV30, the J call TRBJ1-3; tentatively, D is TRBD1 (6 bases). With 4 bases removed from V and 0 bases from J, the gap between germline ends came to 16 bases. The CDR3 runs to 16 residues. From germline, CDR1 is GTSNPN and CDR2 SVGIG (reference sequence). CDR3 DNA: TGTGCCTGGAACGAATGGGCCAGGGGCTCTGGAAACACCATATATTTT. This encodes CAWNEWARGSGNTIYF. Based on the CDR3 plus reference TRBV30 and TRBJ1-3, the full variable domain is SQTIHQWPATLVQPVGSPLSLECTVEGTSNPNLYWYRQAAGRGLQLLFYSVGIGQISSEVPQNLSASRPQDRQFILSSKKLLLSDSGFYLCAWNEWARGSGNTIYFGEGSWLTVV.

V gene TRBV10-3 combines with J gene TRBJ1-1, with 7 bases fitting TRBD1. The CDR3 consists of 14 residues. CDR1 is ENHRY, CDR2 SYGVKD, per germline. Trimming took 7 bases from V and 2 from J; bases not matched to a gene: 7. The CDR3 protein is CAITDRDGNTEAFF. In nucleotides, the CDR3 is TGTGCCATCACCGACAGGGATGGAAACACTGAAGCTTTCTTT.

About this clone itself: The same CDR3 is also encoded by other DNA sequences in this sample. The chain recombines TRBV10-3 with TRBJ2-5, with 7 bases that match TRBD1. CDR3 length: 15 residues. Germline V gene sequence: CDR1 ENHRY, CDR2 SYGVKD. V lost 2 bases, J lost 5 bases, and 8 bases stayed unmatched. Here the CDR3 DNA reads TGTGCCATCAGTGAGAGCACAGGGGCCGGGGAGACCCAGTACTTC. Translated: CAISESTGAGETQYF.

The table lists this clone with a count of one. The CDR3 loop reads CSVEETGTRYNEQFF. The CDR3 DNA is TGCAGCGTTGAAGAGACCGGGACTAGATACAATGAGCAGTTCTTC. The rearrangement joins TRBV29-1 to TRBJ2-1, with TRBD2 identical over 8 bases. The CDR3 extends over 15 amino acids. The germline CDR1 and CDR2 sequences are SQVTM and ANQGSEA. With V trimmed by 0 bases and J by 4 bases, 5 bases remained unmatched.

J is TRBJ1-2 and V is TRBV7-6; 7 bases are a match to TRBD1. The germline V gene has CDR1 SGHVS and CDR2 FNYEAQ. This CDR3 is built from 13 residues. V lost 1 base, J lost 8 bases, and 4 bases stayed unmatched. The CDR3 here is CASSLEGGMGYTF. The CDR3, as DNA: TGTGCCAGCAGCTTAGAAGGGGGCATGGGCTACACCTTC.

This chain links TRBV6-4 with TRBJ1-5; D remains unclear. Germline loops: CDR1 MRHNA, CDR2 SNTAGT. This CDR3 spans 11 amino acids. V gave up 0 bases and J gave up 10 bases, with 4 bases separating them. CDR3 bases: TGTGCCAGCAGTGACTCAAACCCCCAGCATTTT. It encodes CASSDSNPQHF.

This clone has just a few counts. The chain combines TRBV28 with TRBJ1-2; 8 bases match TRBD1. Germline V gene sequence: CDR1 MDHEN, CDR2 SYDVKM. V lost 8 bases, J lost 8 bases, and 10 bases stayed unmatched. The CDR3 consists of 13 residues. The CDR3 is CASLQGAQGGYTF. The CDR3 DNA is TGTGCCAGCCTTCAGGGGGCCCAGGGGGGCTACACCTTC.

The chain recombines TRBV7-8 with TRBJ2-2, with D perhaps matching TRBD2 (6 bases). Germline values: CDR1 SGHVS, CDR2 FQNEAQ. This CDR3 comprises 16 residues. V shed 7 bases and J shed 5 bases, with 20 bases lying between them. DNA of the CDR3: TGTGCCAGCACCATGTACGGGACTGGTGGAACCGGGGAGCTGTTTTTT. Amino acid sequence: CASTMYGTGGTGELFF.

This sequence joins TRBV4-2 and TRBJ2-7, with no clear D. The V end was cut by 4 bases, the J end by 5 bases, with 9 bases between. The CDR3 covers 12 residues. Germline CDR1 and CDR2: LGHNA and YNFKEQ. CDR3 residues: CASSPGPDEQYF. CDR3 in DNA: TGTGCCAGCAGCCCCGGACCTGACGAGCAGTACTTC.

In its sample, this clone was seen a few times. The rearrangement joins TRBV29-1 to TRBJ1-2; possibly TRBD1 for D (5 bases). The CDR3 length is 13 residues. Germline CDR1 is SQVTM and CDR2 is ANQGSEA. V lost 4 bases and J 4 bases, leaving 13 bases between the germline ends. CDR3 loop: CSVALTVTYGYTF. For the CDR3, the DNA is TGCAGCGTTGCGCTGACAGTGACCTATGGCTACACCTTC. The full variable domain, rest sourced from reference TRBV29-1 and TRBJ1-2, is SAVISQKPSRDICQRGTSLTIQCQVDSQVTMMFWYRQQPGQSLTLIATANQGSEATYESGFVIDKFPISRPNLTFSTLTVSNMSPEDSSIYLCSVALTVTYGYTFGSGTRLTVV.

The rearrangement uses TRBV6-5 and TRBJ2-5, with unresolved D. From germline, CDR1 is MNHEY and CDR2 SVGAGI. The CDR3 is made up of 14 amino acids. The V end lost 2 bases, the J end lost 4 bases, and 11 bases lay between the germline ends. The CDR3: CASSYRWQRETQYF. CDR3 coding DNA: TGTGCCAGCAGTTACCGTTGGCAGAGAGAGACCCAGTACTTC.

This chain uses TRBV4-2 with TRBJ1-6, with 9 bases aligning to TRBD1. The germline V gene encodes CDR1 LGHNA and CDR2 YNFKEQ. This CDR3 has 16 amino acids. J was trimmed by 8 bases and V by 4 bases; bases with no gene match: 9. The CDR3 DNA reads as TGTGCCAGCAGCCCGAATCCGGGACAGGGACATTCACCCCTCCACTTT. Its translation: CASSPNPGQGHSPLHF.

The chain recombines TRBV21-1 with TRBJ1-2. TRBV21-1 counts as a pseudogene. The CDR3 runs to 14 residues. The chain's CDR3 is CASSKEAGSYGYTF. The CDR3 coding sequence is TGTGCCAGCAGCAAAGAGGCGGGCAGCTATGGCTACACCTTC.

V usage is TRBV29-1 and J usage is TRBJ2-4, with 11 bases lining up with TRBD1. After removal of 6 bases from V and 0 bases from J, the junction contained 10 bases not matched to a gene. CDR1 and CDR2 (germline): SQVTM, ANQGSEA. CDR3 length: 17 amino acids. CDR3 nucleotides: TGCAGCGTCGGGACAGGGGGGGACTTGTTAGCCAAAAACATTCAGTACTTC. It translates to CSVGTGGDLLAKNIQYF.

The V call is TRBV7-9, the J call TRBJ2-1; 7 bases are shared with TRBD1. The CDR3 covers 14 residues. The V and J ends lost 0 bases and 5 bases, in that order; junction bases with no gene match: 1. Germline V CDR1 and CDR2: SEHNR, FQNEAQ (reference sequence). The CDR3 sequence: CASSLARGHNEQFF. The CDR3 DNA follows: TGTGCCAGCAGCTTAGCGAGGGGGCACAATGAGCAGTTCTTC.

The rearrangement uses TRBV4-1 and TRBJ1-4, with D uncertain. CDR3 size: 18 residues. Trimming took 0 bases from V and 0 from J, leaving 14 bases between them. The germline CDR1 and CDR2 sequences are MGHRA and YSYEKL. CDR3 nucleotides: TGCGCCAGCAGCCAAGACGGTCAGACCCTTGCAACTAATGAAAAACTGTTTTTT. It is translated as CASSQDGQTLATNEKLFF.

V gene TRBV6-5 combines with J gene TRBJ2-2; D unresolved. Trimming left V 7 bases short and J 4 bases short, with 16 bases between. Germline CDR1 MNHEY, CDR2 SVGAGI. The CDR3 contains 15 residues. In DNA form, the CDR3 reads TGTGCCAGCATCACGAGAGGTCCAGGCACCGGGGAGCTGTTTTTT. Protein: CASITRGPGTGELFF.

The chain couples TRBV7-9 to TRBJ2-2; D uncertain. From germline, CDR1 is SEHNR and CDR2 FQNEAQ (reference sequence). V shed 1 base and J shed 8 bases, with 11 bases lying between them. CDR3 length equals 14 residues. In nucleotides, the CDR3 is TGTGCCAGCAGCTTAGACAGTCCGACGGGGGAGCTGTTTTTT. This gives the protein CASSLDSPTGELFF.

The chain combines TRBV2 with TRBJ2-3; D may match TRBD1 or TRBD2 (5 bases each). The ends were cut back, 4 bases at V and 0 bases at J, with 17 bases in the middle. The CDR3 is 17 amino acids. Germline V lookup: CDR1 SNHLY, CDR2 FYNNEI. CDR3 in amino acids: CASSVTWDARSTDTQYF. The CDR3 nucleotides read TGTGCCAGCAGTGTAACCTGGGACGCGAGAAGCACAGATACGCAGTATTTT.

This rearrangement joins TRBV18 to TRBJ2-7; perhaps TRBD1 as D (6 bases). The CDR3 consists of 14 residues. V was cut by 3 bases and J by 4 bases, with 13 bases left in between. The germline V gene encodes CDR1 KGHSH and CDR2 LQKENI. DNA for the CDR3: TGTGCCAGCTCACCGGCAGGGGCTACATACGAGCAGTACGTC. The encoded protein is CASSPAGATYEQYV.

The chain couples TRBV14 to TRBJ2-5; D may be TRBD1 (5 bases). Between the trimmed V and J ends, which lost 1 base and 7 bases, there was a span of 10 bases. The germline CDR1 and CDR2 sequences are SGHDN and FVKESK. The CDR3 loop spans 13 amino acids. The CDR3 region is CASSQGTWRTQYF. The CDR3 DNA follows: TGTGCCAGCAGCCAAGGGACATGGAGGACCCAGTACTTC.